The next 29 T cell receptor beta chains were all read from a single sample in a study of T cells after posttransplantation cyclophosphamide. This table comes from immunoSEQ multiplex PCR, and its TCRdb copy is limited to in-frame clones, with some not included. The profile covers some 10,000 clones, none occurring a single time. Busulfan-fludarabine conditioning, marrow transplant, and cyclophosphamide on days +3 and +4 were administered. Source: PBMCs, taken after allogeneic stem cell transplant with posttransplant cyclophosphamide. The source of these receptors is a female patient in her thirties or forties who received an allogeneic stem cell transplant from a related donor, was CMV-positive, and had no GVHD. Certain T cells may be donor cells from the graft.

At least ten counts were recorded for this clone. The chain couples TRBV7-3 to TRBJ2-5; TRBD1 agrees at 9 bases. There are 14 residues in the CDR3. The germline gives CDR1 SGHTA, CDR2 FQGTGA. Trimming took 5 bases from V and 4 from J; bases not matched to a gene: 5. CDR3 protein: CASSTTGGAETQYF. CDR3 DNA: TGTGCCAGCAGCACAACAGGGGGCGCAGAGACCCAGTACTTC. The entire variable domain, with the rest obtained from reference TRBV7-3 and TRBJ2-5, is as follows: GAGVSQTPSNKVTEKGKYVELRCDPISGHTALYWYRQSLGQGPEFLIYFQGTGAADDSGLPNDRFFAVRPEGSVSTLKIQRTERGDSAVYLCASSTTGGAETQYFGPGTRLLVL.

By proportion, this clone is medium-sized. J is TRBJ2-7 and V is TRBV19, with a possible D match to TRBD2 (5 bases). Trimming shortened V by 5 bases and J by 3 bases, and 11 bases separated the two germline ends. The CDR3 contains 13 residues. CDR1 and CDR2 (germline): LNHDA, SQIVND (reference sequence). The CDR3 DNA reads as TGTGCCAGTAGTTCCTCGGGGAGCTACGAGCAGTACTTC. Protein: CASSSSGSYEQYF.

This clone was recorded many times. The V call is TRBV30, the J call TRBJ2-7; 8 nucleotides agree with TRBD2. Germline lookup yields CDR1 GTSNPN and CDR2 SVGIG (reference sequence). CDR3 size: 15 residues. V was pared by 7 bases and J by 4 bases, with 15 bases of the junction left unmatched. The CDR3 sequence is CASNSRSGGRYEQYF. For the CDR3, the DNA is TGTGCCTCCAACTCACGGAGCGGGGGTCGGTACGAGCAGTACTTC.

This clone was seen many times. The chain links TRBV7-6 to TRBJ1-1, with a possible D match to TRBD1 (6 bases). Germline V gene data show CDR1 as SGHVS and CDR2 as FNYEAQ. V was pared by 4 bases and J by 7 bases, with 16 bases between. This CDR3 has 14 residues. CDR3 DNA: TGTGCCAGCAGCTCCCGGGACAAGGGGAGTGAAGCTTTCTTT. Translation: CASSSRDKGSEAFF.

This clone was counted many times. The chain carries TRBV2 and TRBJ2-3; the match to TRBD2 covers 11 bases. The CDR3 totals 16 residues. With V trimmed by 6 bases and J by 2 bases, 7 bases remained unmatched. The germline gives CDR1 SNHLY, CDR2 FYNNEI. The DNA for the CDR3 is TGTGCCAGCAGGTTACTAGCGGGAGAATTCACAGATACGCAGTATTTT. This gives the protein CASRLLAGEFTDTQYF.

This clone has ten or more counts. The chain carries TRBV5-1 and TRBJ2-2; D possibly corresponds to TRBD1 (6 bases). Per the germline V gene, CDR1 is SGHRS and CDR2 is YFSETQ. The CDR3 runs 14 residues. Trimming removed 9 bases at V and 7 bases at J, with 19 bases between. The CDR3 DNA reads TGCGCCACCTCGTCTATGGGGGCAGACGGGGAGCTGTTTTTT. Translated, it gives CATSSMGADGELFF.

Judged by abundance, this clone is medium-sized. V gene TRBV18 combines with J gene TRBJ1-4, with 9 bases matching TRBD1. In germline, CDR1 is KGHSH, CDR2 LQKENI. J lost 10 bases, V lost 3 bases, and 15 bases had no gene match. The CDR3 totals 17 residues. CDR3 DNA sequence: TGTGCCAGCTCACCGGGGACAGGGCTCGGTACGGGCGGAAAACTGTTTTTT. This gives the protein CASSPGTGLGTGGKLFF.

The table lists this clone with many counts. The CDR3 loop reads CASSLQRGGDNEQFF. CDR3 nucleotide sequence: TGTGCCAGCAGCTTACAACGTGGTGGAGACAATGAGCAGTTCTTC. The chain carries TRBV7-6 and TRBJ2-1; no clear D gene. This CDR3 contains 15 residues. The germline V and J ends were trimmed by 2 bases and 5 bases, with 13 bases remaining between them. Germline V gene lookup returns CDR1 SGHVS and CDR2 FNYEAQ.

This clone was recorded many times. V gene TRBV19 combines with J gene TRBJ2-5; TRBD2 aligns across 11 bases. CDR3 length equals 16 residues. Germline CDR1 reads LNHDA; CDR2 reads SQIVND (reference sequence). With V trimmed by 7 bases and J by 5 bases, 12 bases remained unmatched. The CDR3 sequence is CASTPNSGGVVETQYF. CDR3 bases: TGTGCCAGTACCCCTAATAGCGGGGGGGTTGTTGAGACCCAGTACTTC. Using reference TRBV19 and TRBJ2-5 for the parts outside the CDR3, the full variable domain is DGGITQSPKYLFRKEGQNVTLSCEQNLNHDAMYWYRQDPGQGLRLIYYSQIVNDFQKGDIAEGYSVSREKKESFPLTVTSAQKNPTAFYLCASTPNSGGVVETQYFGPGTRLLVL.

This clone has at least ten counts. This chain links TRBV5-4 with TRBJ2-6, with D perhaps matching TRBD2 (6 bases). The length of the CDR3 is 17 residues. The germline V gene encodes CDR1 SGHNT and CDR2 YYREEE (reference sequence). Trimming took off 2 bases at V and 0 bases at J, with 12 bases between the two ends. The DNA for the CDR3 is TGTGCCAGCAGCTTTGGGGGGAGGAGCTCTGGGGCCAACGTCCTGACTTTC. The encoded protein is CASSFGGRSSGANVLTF.

CDR3 nucleotides: TGTGCCAGCACCTCCTTGTCGGGGAACACCGGGGAGCTGTTTTTT. Protein: CASTSLSGNTGELFF. The chain uses TRBV7-9 and TRBJ2-2; no firm D call. Germline V gene lookup returns CDR1 SEHNR and CDR2 FQNEAQ (reference sequence). V was clipped by 7 bases and J by 1 base, with 13 bases between them. The length of the CDR3 is 15 residues. Based on the CDR3 plus reference TRBV7-9 and TRBJ2-2, the full variable domain is DTGVSQNPRHKITKRGQNVTFRCDPISEHNRLYWYRQTLGQGPEFLTYFQNEAQLEKSRLLSDRFSAERPKGSFSTLEIQRTEQGDSAMYLCASTSLSGNTGELFFGEGSRLTVL.

This clone was detected ten times or more. This rearrangement joins TRBV29-1 to TRBJ1-1; D is unclear. From germline, CDR1 is SQVTM and CDR2 ANQGSEA. This CDR3 has 12 amino acids. Trimming removed 6 bases from V and 4 bases from J, with 12 bases in between. The CDR3 loop is CSVRKGGTEAFF. The CDR3 bases are TGCAGCGTCCGTAAGGGAGGCACTGAAGCTTTCTTT. Together with reference TRBV29-1 and TRBJ1-1, the CDR3 gives the full variable domain: SAVISQKPSRDICQRGTSLTIQCQVDSQVTMMFWYRQQPGQSLTLIATANQGSEATYESGFVIDKFPISRPNLTFSTLTVSNMSPEDSSIYLCSVRKGGTEAFFGQGTRLTVV.

This clone appeared many times. This chain links TRBV18 with TRBJ2-7; D is unresolved. Germline assignment: CDR1 KGHSH and CDR2 LQKENI. V was trimmed by 0 bases and J by 5 bases, leaving 8 bases between them. This CDR3 is built from 13 residues. Here the CDR3 reads CASSPPPANEQYF. CDR3 nucleotides: TGTGCCAGCTCACCACCGCCCGCGAACGAGCAGTACTTC.

This clone was recorded at least ten times. The genes are TRBV7-7 and TRBJ2-1; 7 bases agree with TRBD2. CDR1 and CDR2 from the germline V gene are SSHAT and FNYEAQ (reference sequence). The CDR3 runs to 14 residues. J was trimmed by 4 bases and V by 5 bases; bases with no gene match: 5. The CDR3 is CASSPSGVYNEQFF. The CDR3 region has the DNA TGTGCCAGCAGCCCTAGCGGCGTATACAATGAGCAGTTCTTC.

This clone was counted ten times or more. This chain uses TRBV5-4 with TRBJ2-3, with D perhaps matching TRBD1 (5 bases). This CDR3 has 15 amino acids. Germline V CDR1 and CDR2: SGHNT, YYREEE (reference sequence). Trimming took 2 bases from V and 0 from J, leaving 10 bases between them. CDR3 in amino acids: CASSLPPGSTDTQYF. The CDR3 DNA is TGTGCCAGCAGCTTACCCCCAGGGAGCACAGATACGCAGTATTTT.

V and J are TRBV21-1 and TRBJ2-5; no check of the table's D call, TRBD2, against the DNA was made. TRBV21-1 counts as a pseudogene. The CDR3 totals 19 residues. The CDR3 here is CASSNPFRKVREGQETQYF. The CDR3, as DNA: TGTGCCAGCAGCAACCCCTTCCGGAAGGTGCGGGAGGGCCAGGAGACCCAGTACTTC.

Ten or more counts support this clone. This chain links TRBV6-5 with TRBJ2-2; TRBD1 aligns across 8 bases. Germline trimming cut 5 bases from V and 5 bases from J; bases unmatched to any gene: 7. The germline V gene encodes CDR1 MNHEY and CDR2 SVGAGI. This CDR3 region has 15 residues. CDR3 in DNA: TGTGCCAGCAGTCCTACAGGGGGGCATACCGGGGAGCTGTTTTTT. Its protein product is CASSPTGGHTGELFF.

This clone was counted at least ten times. V and J are TRBV2 and TRBJ2-3; TRBD2 aligns across 14 bases. Per the germline V gene, CDR1 is SNHLY and CDR2 is FYNNEI. The CDR3 contains 20 residues. V shed 7 bases, J shed 0 bases, and the junction held 15 bases outside the gene matches. The CDR3 loop is CASTPGTSGGEITSTDTQYF. CDR3 nucleotide sequence: TGTGCCAGCACGCCCGGGACTAGCGGGGGCGAGATAACTAGCACAGATACGCAGTATTTT. Full variable domain (outside the CDR3, taken from reference TRBV2 and TRBJ2-3): EPEVTQTPSHQVTQMGQEVILRCVPISNHLYFYWYRQILGQKVEFLVSFYNNEISEKSEIFDDQFSVERPDGSNFTLKIRSTKLEDSAMYFCASTPGTSGGEITSTDTQYFGPGTRLTVL.

This clone was detected ten times or more. The V and J genes are TRBV5-1 and TRBJ2-3, with 9 bases identical to TRBD1. The length of the CDR3 is 14 residues. Germline CDR1 is SGHRS and CDR2 is YFSETQ. With V trimmed by 6 bases and J by 6 bases, 8 bases remained unmatched. CDR3 sequence (DNA): TGCGCCAGCAACCCGGGACAGGGATTGGATACGCAGTATTTT. Amino acid sequence: CASNPGQGLDTQYF.

This clone occurred many times. This chain connects TRBV7-8 to TRBJ2-3; the match to TRBD2 covers 10 bases. V lost 0 bases, J lost 6 bases, and 6 bases stayed unmatched. CDR3 size: 16 residues. CDR1 and CDR2 (germline): SGHVS, FQNEAQ. CDR3 nucleotide sequence: TGTGCCAGCAGCTTAGCGCCTAGCGGGGGACTGGATACGCAGTATTTT. Its protein product is CASSLAPSGGLDTQYF.

This clone was seen more than once but under ten times. A read error likely explains this, since a far larger clone differs by one base. This rearrangement joins TRBV6-1 to TRBJ2-7; the match to TRBD1 covers 7 bases. Germline-derived CDR1 and CDR2 are MNHNS and SASEGT. This CDR3 comprises 14 residues. CDR3 region: CASSYRDSNYEQCF. The CDR3 bases are TGTGCCAGCAGCTACAGGGACAGTAACTACGAGCAGTGCTTC.

This clone was detected many times. The rearrangement uses TRBV19 and TRBJ1-6; 7 nucleotides agree with TRBD1. With V trimmed by 5 bases and J by 7 bases, 5 bases remained unmatched. This CDR3 comprises 14 residues. CDR1 and CDR2 from the germline V gene are LNHDA and SQIVND (reference sequence). The CDR3 spells CASSARDRNSPLHF. As DNA, the CDR3 is TGTGCCAGTAGTGCCCGGGACAGAAATTCACCCCTCCACTTT.

This clone was recorded many times. The chain links TRBV11-2 to TRBJ2-7; TRBD1 agrees at 9 bases. Germline-derived CDR1 and CDR2 are SGHAT and FQNNGV. J was trimmed by 2 bases and V by 5 bases; bases with no gene match: 7. The CDR3 is 15 amino acids. The CDR3 DNA reads as TGTGCCAGCAGCCAAGGGACAGGGACTCCCTACGAGCAGTACTTC. This gives the protein CASSQGTGTPYEQYF.

This clone was recorded at least ten times. This CDR3 reads CASSLLKTSDSYEQYF. The CDR3 DNA reads as TGTGCCAGCAGCCTGCTGAAAACTAGCGACTCCTACGAGCAGTACTTC. The rearrangement uses TRBV5-4 and TRBJ2-7; 7 bases match TRBD2. CDR1 and CDR2 from the germline V gene are SGHNT and YYREEE (reference sequence). The CDR3 is 16 residues long. V trimming: 4 bases; J trimming: 0 bases; junction bases outside the gene matches: 10.

This clone has ten or more counts. This sequence joins TRBV18 and TRBJ2-3, with 7 bases aligning to TRBD1. CDR1 and CDR2 from the germline V gene are KGHSH and LQKENI. This CDR3 comprises 14 residues. Germline trimming cut 4 bases from V and 2 bases from J; bases unmatched to any gene: 3. CDR3: CASSLGQHTDTQYF. The CDR3 bases are TGTGCCAGCTCACTGGGACAGCACACAGATACGCAGTATTTT.

The sample holds many counts of this clone. The chain recombines TRBV9 with TRBJ1-1, with a weak D call TRBD1 (5 bases). Trimming took off 4 bases at V and 4 bases at J, with 11 bases between the two ends. CDR1 and CDR2 (germline): SGDLS, YYNGEE. The CDR3 has 13 residues. CDR3 protein: CASSPWGGTEAFF. The CDR3 coding sequence is TGTGCCAGCAGCCCCTGGGGCGGCACTGAAGCTTTCTTT.

This clone was seen repeatedly, ten times or more. The rearrangement links TRBV6-1 to TRBJ1-5, with D perhaps matching TRBD1 (5 bases). The V gene's germline CDR1 is MNHNS and CDR2 SASEGT. The CDR3 is 16 residues long. The ends were cut back, 1 base at V and 0 bases at J, with 10 bases in the middle. The CDR3 sequence is CASSEGRTLSNQPQHF. For the CDR3, the DNA is TGTGCCAGCAGTGAAGGACGGACACTTAGCAATCAGCCCCAGCATTTT.

This clone is medium-sized (0.01 to 0.1%) in the sample. The chain links TRBV12-5 to TRBJ2-7; 9 bases fit TRBD1. Germline V gene lookup returns CDR1 LGHNT and CDR2 FRNRAP. The CDR3 is made up of 16 amino acids. The ends lost 1 base at V and 4 bases at J; junction bases unmatched: 8. The CDR3 DNA reads TGTGCTAGTGGTTTGGGTACCGGGACAGGGACTTACGAGCAGTACTTC. This codes for CASGLGTGTGTYEQYF.

This clone appeared many times. The J gene is TRBJ2-3, the V gene TRBV30; 14 bases match TRBD2. This CDR3 is built from 17 residues. CDR1 and CDR2 from the germline V gene are GTSNPN and SVGIG (reference sequence). The V gene end was trimmed by 0 bases and the J gene end by 5 bases; junction bases not matched to a gene: 7. The CDR3: CAWSVHSGLAGGDTQYF. For the CDR3, the DNA is TGTGCCTGGAGTGTACACTCCGGACTAGCGGGGGGAGATACGCAGTATTTT.